The table lists the clone carrying this T cell receptor (beta chain) with many counts. This entry comes from a study of T-cell reconstitution after alpha-beta-depleted transplantation in children. Unique molecular identifiers were incorporated when the TCRbeta library was constructed. Using its own MiXCR run on the PCR reads, TCRdb lists one record per CDR3 protein. This table holds about 490,000 distinct CDR3 sequences, roughly a tenth found once. This CDR3 has 15 residues. Trimming removed 5 bases at V and 2 bases at J, with 15 bases between. Germline V gives CDR1 MNHEY, CDR2 SMNVEV (reference sequence).

The receptor's source is a child aged 2 to 10 with inherited bone marrow failure, due to receive a stem cell transplant. This material consisted of PBMCs, taken before TCRalphabeta/CD19-depleted stem cell transplant. The chain recombines TRBV27 with TRBJ1-1; a weak D match, TRBD1 (5 bases). Written as DNA, the CDR3 is TGTGCCAGCAGTCCCTCGCCGGGACCCAACACTGAAGCTTTCTTT. This translates into CASSPSPGPNTEAFF.